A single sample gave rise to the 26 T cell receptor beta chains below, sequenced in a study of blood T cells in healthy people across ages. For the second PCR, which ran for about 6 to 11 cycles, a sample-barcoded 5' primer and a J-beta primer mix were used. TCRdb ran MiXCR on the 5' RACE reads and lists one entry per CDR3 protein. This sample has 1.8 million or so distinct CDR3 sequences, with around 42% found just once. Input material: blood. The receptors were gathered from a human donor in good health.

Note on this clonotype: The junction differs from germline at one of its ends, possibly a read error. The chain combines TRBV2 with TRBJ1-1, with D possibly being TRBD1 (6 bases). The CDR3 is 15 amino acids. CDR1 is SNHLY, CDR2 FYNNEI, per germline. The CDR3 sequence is CTSSEVGGGRTEAFF. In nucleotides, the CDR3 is TGTACCAGCAGTGAAGTAGGGGGAGGGAGGACTGAAGCTTTCTTT.

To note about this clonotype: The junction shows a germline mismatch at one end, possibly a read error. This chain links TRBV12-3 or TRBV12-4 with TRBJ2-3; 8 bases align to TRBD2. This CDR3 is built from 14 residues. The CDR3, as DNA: TGTGCCAGCAGCCCAAGCGGGGGCACAGATGCGCAGTATTTT. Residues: CASSPSGGTDAQYF.

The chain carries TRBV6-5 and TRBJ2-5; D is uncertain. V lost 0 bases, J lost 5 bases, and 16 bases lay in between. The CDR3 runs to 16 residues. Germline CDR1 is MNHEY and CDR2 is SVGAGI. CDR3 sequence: CASSYSGASVRETQYF. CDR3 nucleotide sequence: TGTGCCAGCAGTTACTCAGGCGCGTCGGTCCGCGAGACCCAGTACTTC.

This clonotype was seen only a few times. The CDR3 DNA is TGCAGCGTTGAATGGAGGTCCACAGATACGCAGTATTTT. Its protein is CSVEWRSTDTQYF. The V and J genes are TRBV29-1 and TRBJ2-3, with D maybe TRBD2 (5 bases). V was trimmed by 2 bases and J by 2 bases, leaving 8 bases between them. CDR1 and CDR2 (germline): SQVTM, ANQGSEA. The CDR3 extends over 13 amino acids.

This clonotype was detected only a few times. The CDR3 region is CASIGSRGTEAFF. The DNA for the CDR3 is TGTGCCTCGATCGGTTCGAGGGGCACTGAAGCTTTCTTT. J is TRBJ1-1 and V is TRBV30; maybe TRBD1 (5 bases). There are 13 residues in the CDR3. The ends were cut back, 7 bases at V and 4 bases at J, with 16 bases in the middle. CDR1 is GTSNPN and CDR2 is SVGIG in the germline V gene (reference sequence).

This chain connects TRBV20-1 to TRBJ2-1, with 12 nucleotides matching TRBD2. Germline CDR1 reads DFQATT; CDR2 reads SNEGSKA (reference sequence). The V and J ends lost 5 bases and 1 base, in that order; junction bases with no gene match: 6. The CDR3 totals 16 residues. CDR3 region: CSAFASGGASYNEQFF. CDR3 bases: TGCAGTGCTTTCGCTAGCGGGGGGGCATCCTACAATGAGCAGTTCTTC.

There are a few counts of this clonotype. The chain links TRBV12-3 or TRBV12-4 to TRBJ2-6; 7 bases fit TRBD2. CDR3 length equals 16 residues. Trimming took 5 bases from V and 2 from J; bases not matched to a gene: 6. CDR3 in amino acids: CASSPGEGAGANVLTF. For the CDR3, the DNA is TGTGCCAGCAGTCCCGGGGAGGGCGCTGGGGCCAACGTCCTGACTTTC.

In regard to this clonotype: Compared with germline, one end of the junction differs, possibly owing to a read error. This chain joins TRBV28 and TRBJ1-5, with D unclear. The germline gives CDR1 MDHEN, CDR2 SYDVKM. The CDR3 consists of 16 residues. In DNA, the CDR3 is TGTGCCAGCAGCATCCGTCGGTGGGGTAGCAATCAGTCCCAGCATTTT. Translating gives CASSIRRWGSNQSQHF. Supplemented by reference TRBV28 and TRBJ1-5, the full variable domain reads DVKVTQSSRYLVKRTGEKVFLECVQDMDHENMFWYRQDPGLGLRLIYFSYDVKMKEKGDIPEGYSVSREKKERFSLILESASTNQTSMYLCASSIRRWGSNQSQHFGDGTRLSIL.

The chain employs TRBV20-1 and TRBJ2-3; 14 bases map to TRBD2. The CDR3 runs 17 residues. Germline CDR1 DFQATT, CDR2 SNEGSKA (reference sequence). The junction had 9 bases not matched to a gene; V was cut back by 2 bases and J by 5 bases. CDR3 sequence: CSARIPGLAGGVDTQYF. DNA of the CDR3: TGCAGTGCTAGAATCCCTGGACTAGCGGGGGGCGTAGATACGCAGTATTTT.

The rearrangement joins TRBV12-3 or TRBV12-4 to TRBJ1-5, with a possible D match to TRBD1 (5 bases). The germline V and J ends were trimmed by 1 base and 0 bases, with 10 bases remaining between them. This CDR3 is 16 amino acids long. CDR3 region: CASSLETDYSNQPQHF. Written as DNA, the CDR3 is TGTGCCAGCAGTTTAGAGACAGATTATAGCAATCAGCCCCAGCATTTT.

This CDR3 is CASSLRRGDSYNEQYF. In DNA form, the CDR3 reads TGTGCCAGCAGTTTACGGCGGGGGGATAGTTACAATGAGCAGTACTTC. The chain employs TRBV12-3 or TRBV12-4 and TRBJ2-5; 8 nucleotides line up with TRBD2. This CDR3 spans 16 amino acids. Losses at the gene ends were 2 bases for V and 11 bases for J; bases not matched to a gene: 16.

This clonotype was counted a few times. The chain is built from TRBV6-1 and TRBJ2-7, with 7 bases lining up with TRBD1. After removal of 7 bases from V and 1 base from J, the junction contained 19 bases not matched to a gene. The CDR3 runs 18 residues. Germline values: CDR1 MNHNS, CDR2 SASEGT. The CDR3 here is CASNAQWDSTVVSYEQYF. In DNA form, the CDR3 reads TGTGCCAGCAATGCCCAGTGGGACAGCACTGTGGTTTCCTACGAGCAGTACTTC.

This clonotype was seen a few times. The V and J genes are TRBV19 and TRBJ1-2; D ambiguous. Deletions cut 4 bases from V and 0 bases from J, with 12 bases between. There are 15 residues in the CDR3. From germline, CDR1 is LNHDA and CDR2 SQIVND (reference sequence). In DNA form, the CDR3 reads TGTGCCAGTAGTAACGGATATCTTCCTAACTATGGCTACACCTTC. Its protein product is CASSNGYLPNYGYTF.

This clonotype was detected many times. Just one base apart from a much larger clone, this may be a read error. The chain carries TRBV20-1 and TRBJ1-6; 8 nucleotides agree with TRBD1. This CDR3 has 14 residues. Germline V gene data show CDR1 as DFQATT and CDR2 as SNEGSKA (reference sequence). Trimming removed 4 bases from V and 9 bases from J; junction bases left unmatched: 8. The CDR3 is CSAKEDREGSPLHF. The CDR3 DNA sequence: TGCAGTGCTAAGGAGGACAGGGAAGGTTCACCCCTCCACTTT.

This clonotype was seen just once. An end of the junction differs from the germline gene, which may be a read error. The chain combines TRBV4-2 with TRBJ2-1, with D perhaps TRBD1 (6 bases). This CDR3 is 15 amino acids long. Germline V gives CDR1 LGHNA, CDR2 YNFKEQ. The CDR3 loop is CASSQGHGGAGEQVF. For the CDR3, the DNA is TGTGCCAGCAGCCAAGGTCATGGGGGCGCAGGGGAGCAGGTCTTC.

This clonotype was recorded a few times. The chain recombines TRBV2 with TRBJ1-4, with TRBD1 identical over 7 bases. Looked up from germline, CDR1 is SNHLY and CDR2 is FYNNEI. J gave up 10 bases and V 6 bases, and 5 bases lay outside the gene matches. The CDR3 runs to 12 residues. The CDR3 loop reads CASRGDRGKLFF. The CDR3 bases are TGTGCCAGCAGGGGGGACAGAGGAAAACTGTTTTTT.

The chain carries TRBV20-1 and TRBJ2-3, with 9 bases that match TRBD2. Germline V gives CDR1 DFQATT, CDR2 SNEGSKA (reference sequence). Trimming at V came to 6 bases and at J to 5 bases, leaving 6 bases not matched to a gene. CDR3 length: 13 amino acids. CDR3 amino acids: CSAEAGGGDTQYF. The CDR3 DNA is TGCAGTGCCGAAGCGGGGGGTGGAGATACGCAGTATTTT.

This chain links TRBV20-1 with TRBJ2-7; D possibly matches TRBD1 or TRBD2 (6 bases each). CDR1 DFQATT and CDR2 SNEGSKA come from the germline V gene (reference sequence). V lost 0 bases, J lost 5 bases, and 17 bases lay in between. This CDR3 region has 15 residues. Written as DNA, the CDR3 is TGCAGTGCTAGAGATGGTCGGGGGCTAGTGGACGAGCAGTACTTC. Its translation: CSARDGRGLVDEQYF.

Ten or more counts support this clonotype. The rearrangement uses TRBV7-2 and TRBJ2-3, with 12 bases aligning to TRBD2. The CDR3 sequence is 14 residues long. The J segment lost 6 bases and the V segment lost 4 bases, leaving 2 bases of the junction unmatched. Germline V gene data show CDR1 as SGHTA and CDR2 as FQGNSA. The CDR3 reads CASSSGLAGDTQYF. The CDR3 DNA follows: TGTGCCAGCAGCTCAGGACTAGCGGGGGATACGCAGTATTTT.

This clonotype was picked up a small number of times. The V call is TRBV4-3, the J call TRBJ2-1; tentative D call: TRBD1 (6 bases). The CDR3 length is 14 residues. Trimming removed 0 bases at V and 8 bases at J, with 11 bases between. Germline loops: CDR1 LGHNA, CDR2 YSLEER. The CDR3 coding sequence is TGCGCCAGCAGCCAAGAGGGGACATCATATGAGCAGTTCTTC. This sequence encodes CASSQEGTSYEQFF.

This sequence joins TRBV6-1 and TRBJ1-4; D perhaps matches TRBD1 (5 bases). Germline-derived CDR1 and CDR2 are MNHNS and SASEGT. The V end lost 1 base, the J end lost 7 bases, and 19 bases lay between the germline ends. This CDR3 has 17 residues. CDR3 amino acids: CASSEGIFGRGFEKLFF. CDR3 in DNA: TGTGCCAGCAGTGAAGGGATCTTCGGAAGGGGATTTGAAAAACTGTTTTTT.

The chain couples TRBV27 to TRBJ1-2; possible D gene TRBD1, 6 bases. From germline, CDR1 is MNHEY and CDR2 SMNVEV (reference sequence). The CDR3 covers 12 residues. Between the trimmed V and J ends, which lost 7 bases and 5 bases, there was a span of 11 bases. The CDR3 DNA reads TGTGCCAGCAAAACAGGGATTTATGGCTACACCTTC. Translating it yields CASKTGIYGYTF.

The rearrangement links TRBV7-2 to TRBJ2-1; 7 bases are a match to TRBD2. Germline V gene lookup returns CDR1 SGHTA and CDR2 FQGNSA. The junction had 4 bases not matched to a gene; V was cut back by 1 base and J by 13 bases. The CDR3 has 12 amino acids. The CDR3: CASSLVGGSQFF. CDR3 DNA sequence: TGTGCCAGCAGCTTAGTGGGGGGGTCTCAGTTCTTC.

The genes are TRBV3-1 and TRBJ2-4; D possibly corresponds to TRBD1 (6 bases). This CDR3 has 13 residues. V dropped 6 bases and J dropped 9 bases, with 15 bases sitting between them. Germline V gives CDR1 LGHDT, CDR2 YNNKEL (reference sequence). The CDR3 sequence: CASSMGQGTIQYF. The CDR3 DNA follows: TGTGCCAGCAGTATGGGGCAGGGGACCATTCAGTACTTC.

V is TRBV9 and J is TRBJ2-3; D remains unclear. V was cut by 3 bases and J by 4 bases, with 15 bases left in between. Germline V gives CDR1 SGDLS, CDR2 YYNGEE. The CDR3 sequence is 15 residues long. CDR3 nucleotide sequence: TGTGCCAGCAGCGAAGACTCCCGGCCAGCAGATACGCAGTATTTT. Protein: CASSEDSRPADTQYF.

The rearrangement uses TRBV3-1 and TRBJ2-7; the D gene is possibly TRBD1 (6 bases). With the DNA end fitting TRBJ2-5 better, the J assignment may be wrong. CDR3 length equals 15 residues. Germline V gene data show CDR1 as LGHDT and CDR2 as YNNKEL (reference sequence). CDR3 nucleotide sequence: TGTGCCAGCAGCTCCCAAACCGGACAGCAAAGGACCCAGTACTTC. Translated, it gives CASSSQTGQQRTQYF.